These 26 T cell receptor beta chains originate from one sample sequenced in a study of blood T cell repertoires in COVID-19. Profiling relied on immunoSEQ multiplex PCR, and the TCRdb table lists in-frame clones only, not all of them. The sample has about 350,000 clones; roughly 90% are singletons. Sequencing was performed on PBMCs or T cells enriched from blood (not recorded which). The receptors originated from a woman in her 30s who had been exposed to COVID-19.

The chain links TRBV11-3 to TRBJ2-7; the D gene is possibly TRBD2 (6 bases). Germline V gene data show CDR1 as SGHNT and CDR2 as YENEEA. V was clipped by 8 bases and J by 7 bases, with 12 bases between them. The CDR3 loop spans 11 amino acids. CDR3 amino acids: CASAGREEQYF. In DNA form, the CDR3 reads TGTGCCAGCGCGGGGAGAGAGGAGCAGTACTTC.

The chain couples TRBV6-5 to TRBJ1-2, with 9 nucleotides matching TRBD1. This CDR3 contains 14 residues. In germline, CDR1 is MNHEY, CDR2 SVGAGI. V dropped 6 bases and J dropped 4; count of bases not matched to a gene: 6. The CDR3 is CASRLQGAGYGYTF. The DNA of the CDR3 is TGTGCCAGCAGGTTACAGGGGGCTGGCTATGGCTACACCTTC.

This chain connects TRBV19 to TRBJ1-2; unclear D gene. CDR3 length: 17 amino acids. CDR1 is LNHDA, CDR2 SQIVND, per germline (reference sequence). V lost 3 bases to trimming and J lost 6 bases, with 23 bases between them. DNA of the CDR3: TGTGCCAGTAGTATCTCCGGTGGTGCAGGCAGCTCTAATGGCTACACCTTC. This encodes CASSISGGAGSSNGYTF. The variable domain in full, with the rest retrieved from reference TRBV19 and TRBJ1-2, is DGGITQSPKYLFRKEGQNVTLSCEQNLNHDAMYWYRQDPGQGLRLIYYSQIVNDFQKGDIAEGYSVSREKKESFPLTVTSAQKNPTAFYLCASSISGGAGSSNGYTFGSGTRLTVV.

The CDR3 DNA reads as TGTGCCAGCAGTTTAATTCTAGCGGGAGCGGAGGAGCAGTACTTC. It specifies CASSLILAGAEEQYF. The chain employs TRBV27 and TRBJ2-7, with 10 nucleotides matching TRBD2. The CDR3 has 15 amino acids. Germline CDR1 reads MNHEY; CDR2 reads SMNVEV (reference sequence). V was clipped by 2 bases and J by 7 bases; unmatched bases: 8.

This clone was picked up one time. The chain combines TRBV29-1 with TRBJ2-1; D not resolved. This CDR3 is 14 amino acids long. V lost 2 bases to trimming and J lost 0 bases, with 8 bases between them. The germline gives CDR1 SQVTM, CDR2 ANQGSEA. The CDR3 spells CSVESESSYNEQFF. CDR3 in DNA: TGCAGCGTTGAATCGGAGAGCTCCTACAATGAGCAGTTCTTC.

The CDR3 DNA is TGTGCCAGCAGCAACCGGGACAGGGGGCCCACTGAAGCTTTCTTT. Its protein product is CASSNRDRGPTEAFF. V and J are TRBV7-9 and TRBJ1-1, with 12 bases fitting TRBD1. The CDR3 has 15 amino acids. Germline lookup yields CDR1 SEHNR and CDR2 FQNEAQ (reference sequence). The V and J ends lost 5 bases and 4 bases, in that order; junction bases with no gene match: 5.

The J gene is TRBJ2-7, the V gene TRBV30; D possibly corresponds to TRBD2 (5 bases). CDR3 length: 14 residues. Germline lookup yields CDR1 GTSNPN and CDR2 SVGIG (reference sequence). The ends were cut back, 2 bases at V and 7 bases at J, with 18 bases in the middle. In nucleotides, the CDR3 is TGTGCCTGGAGTCTCGGGCTAGAGGGATATGAGCAGTACTTC. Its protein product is CAWSLGLEGYEQYF.

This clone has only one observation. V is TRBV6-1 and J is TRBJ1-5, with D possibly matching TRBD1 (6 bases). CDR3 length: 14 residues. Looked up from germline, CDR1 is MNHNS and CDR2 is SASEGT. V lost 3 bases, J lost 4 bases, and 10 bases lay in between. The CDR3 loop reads CASSDRGWNQPQHF. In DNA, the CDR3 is TGTGCCAGCAGTGACAGGGGTTGGAATCAGCCCCAGCATTTT.

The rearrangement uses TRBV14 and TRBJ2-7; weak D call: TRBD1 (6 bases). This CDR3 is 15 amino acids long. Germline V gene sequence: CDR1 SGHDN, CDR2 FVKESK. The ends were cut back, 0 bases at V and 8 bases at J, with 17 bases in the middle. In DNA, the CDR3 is TGTGCCAGCAGCCAAGAAGGACAGCCCCCCCTACAGCAGTACTTC. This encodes CASSQEGQPPLQQYF. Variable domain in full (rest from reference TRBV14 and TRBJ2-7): EAGVTQFPSHSVIEKGQTVTLRCDPISGHDNLYWYRRVMGKEIKFLLHFVKESKQDESGMPNNRFLAERTGGTYSTLKVQPAELEDSGVYFCASSQEGQPPLQQYFGPGTRLTVT.

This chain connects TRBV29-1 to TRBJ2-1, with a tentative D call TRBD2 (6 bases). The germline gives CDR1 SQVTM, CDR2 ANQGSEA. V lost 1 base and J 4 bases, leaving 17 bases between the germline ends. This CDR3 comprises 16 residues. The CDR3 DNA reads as TGCAGCGTTGAAGGAGCAACTAAACGGGGGTACAATGAGCAGTTCTTC. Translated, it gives CSVEGATKRGYNEQFF.

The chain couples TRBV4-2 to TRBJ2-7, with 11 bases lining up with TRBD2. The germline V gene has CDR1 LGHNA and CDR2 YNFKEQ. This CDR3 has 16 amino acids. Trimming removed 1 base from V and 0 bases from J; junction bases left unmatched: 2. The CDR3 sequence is CASSQGLAGSSYEQYF. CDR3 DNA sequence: TGTGCCAGCAGCCAAGGACTAGCGGGATCCTCCTACGAGCAGTACTTC.

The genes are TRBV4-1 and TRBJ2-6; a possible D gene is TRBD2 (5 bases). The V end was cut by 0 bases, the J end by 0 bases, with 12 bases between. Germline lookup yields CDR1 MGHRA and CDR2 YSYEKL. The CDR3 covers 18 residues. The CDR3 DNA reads TGCGCCAGCAGCCAAGATTCGACGGGAAACTCTGGGGCCAACGTCCTGACTTTC. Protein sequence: CASSQDSTGNSGANVLTF.

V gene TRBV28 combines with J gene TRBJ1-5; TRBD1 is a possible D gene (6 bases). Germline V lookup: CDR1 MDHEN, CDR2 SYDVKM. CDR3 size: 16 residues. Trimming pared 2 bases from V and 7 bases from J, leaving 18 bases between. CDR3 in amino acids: CASSLESPGTHQPQHF. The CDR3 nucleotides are TGTGCCAGCAGTTTAGAATCACCAGGGACACACCAGCCCCAGCATTTT. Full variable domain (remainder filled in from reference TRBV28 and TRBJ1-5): DVKVTQSSRYLVKRTGEKVFLECVQDMDHENMFWYRQDPGLGLRLIYFSYDVKMKEKGDIPEGYSVSREKKERFSLILESASTNQTSMYLCASSLESPGTHQPQHFGDGTRLSIL.

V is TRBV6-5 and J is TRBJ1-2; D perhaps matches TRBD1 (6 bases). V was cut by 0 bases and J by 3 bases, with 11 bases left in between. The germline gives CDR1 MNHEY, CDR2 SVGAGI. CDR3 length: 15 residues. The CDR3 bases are TGTGCCAGCAGTTACTCGAAACAGGGAGACTATGGCTACACCTTC. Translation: CASSYSKQGDYGYTF.

CDR3 nucleotide sequence: TGTGCCAGCAGTCCCCGAGAAGGGGTAGTGTTCTTC. Its translation: CASSPREGVVFF. The J gene is TRBJ2-1, the V gene TRBV27; D may be TRBD1 (5 bases). Germline V gene lookup returns CDR1 MNHEY and CDR2 SMNVEV (reference sequence). V was shortened by 5 bases and J by 15 bases, with 17 bases between the two germline ends. The CDR3 has 12 amino acids.

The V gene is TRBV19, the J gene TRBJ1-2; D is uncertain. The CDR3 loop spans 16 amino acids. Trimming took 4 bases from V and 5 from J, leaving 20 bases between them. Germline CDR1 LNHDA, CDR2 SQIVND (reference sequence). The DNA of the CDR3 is TGTGCCAGTAGTAATTACGGTACTCCTGAGCTTTATGGCTACACCTTC. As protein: CASSNYGTPELYGYTF.

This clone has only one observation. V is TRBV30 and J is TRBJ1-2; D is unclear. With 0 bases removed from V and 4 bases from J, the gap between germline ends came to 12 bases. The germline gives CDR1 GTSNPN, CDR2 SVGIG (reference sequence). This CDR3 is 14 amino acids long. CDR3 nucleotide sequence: TGTGCCTGGAGTGTACATGAGGGCGGCTATGGCTACACCTTC. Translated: CAWSVHEGGYGYTF.

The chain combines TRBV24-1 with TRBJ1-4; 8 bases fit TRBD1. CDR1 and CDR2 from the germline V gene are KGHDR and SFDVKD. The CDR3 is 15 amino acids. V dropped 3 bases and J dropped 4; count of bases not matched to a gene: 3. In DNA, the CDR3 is TGTGCCACCAGTGATCCCGGGACAGGTAATGAAAAACTGTTTTTT. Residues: CATSDPGTGNEKLFF.

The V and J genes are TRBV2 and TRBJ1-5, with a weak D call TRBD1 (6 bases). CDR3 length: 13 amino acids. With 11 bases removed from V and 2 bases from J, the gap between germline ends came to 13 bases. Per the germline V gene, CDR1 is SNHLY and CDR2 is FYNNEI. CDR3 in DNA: TGTGCCTCGGGGGGCGTCGGCAATCAGCCCCAGCATTTT. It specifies CASGGVGNQPQHF.

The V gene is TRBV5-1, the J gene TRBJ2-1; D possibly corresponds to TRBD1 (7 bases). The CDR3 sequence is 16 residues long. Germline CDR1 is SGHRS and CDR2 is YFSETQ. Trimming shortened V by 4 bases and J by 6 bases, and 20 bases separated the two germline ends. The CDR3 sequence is CASSGGSSGGLNEQFF. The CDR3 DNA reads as TGCGCCAGCAGCGGCGGTAGTTCAGGGGGGCTCAATGAGCAGTTCTTC.

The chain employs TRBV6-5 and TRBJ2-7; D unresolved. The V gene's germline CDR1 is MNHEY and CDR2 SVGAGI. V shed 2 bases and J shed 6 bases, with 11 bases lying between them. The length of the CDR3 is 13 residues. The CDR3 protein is CASSYALRSEQYF. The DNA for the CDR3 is TGTGCCAGCAGTTACGCACTTCGCTCCGAGCAGTACTTC.

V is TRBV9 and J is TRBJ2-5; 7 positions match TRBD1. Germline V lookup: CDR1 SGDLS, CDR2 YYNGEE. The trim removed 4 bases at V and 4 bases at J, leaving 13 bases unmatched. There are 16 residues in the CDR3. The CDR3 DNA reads TGTGCCAGCAGCCCCACAGGGGTAGCTTTATCAGAGACCCAGTACTTC. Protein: CASSPTGVALSETQYF.

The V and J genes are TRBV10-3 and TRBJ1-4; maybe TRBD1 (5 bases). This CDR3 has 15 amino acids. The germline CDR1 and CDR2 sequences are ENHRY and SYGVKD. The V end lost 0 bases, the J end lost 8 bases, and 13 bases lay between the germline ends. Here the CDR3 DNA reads TGTGCCATCAGTGAGTCGGGAGGGGCCCGGGAAAAACTGTTTTTT. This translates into CAISESGGAREKLFF.

The CDR3 nucleotides are TGTGCCAGCAGCGTAGGCCATAGAGATACGCAGTATTTT. Translation: CASSVGHRDTQYF. The chain has TRBV9 and TRBJ2-3; D is unclear. Germline CDR1 SGDLS, CDR2 YYNGEE. The V end was cut by 0 bases, the J end by 5 bases, with 7 bases between. This CDR3 region has 13 residues. The full variable domain, its missing parts supplied by reference TRBV9 and TRBJ2-3, is DSGVTQTPKHLITATGQRVTLRCSPRSGDLSVYWYQQSLDQGLQFLIQYYNGEERAKGNILERFSAQQFPDLHSELNLSSLELGDSALYFCASSVGHRDTQYFGPGTRLTVL.

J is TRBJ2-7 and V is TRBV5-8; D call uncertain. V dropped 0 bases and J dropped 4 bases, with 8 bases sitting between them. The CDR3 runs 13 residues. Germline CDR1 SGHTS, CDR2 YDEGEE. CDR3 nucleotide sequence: TGTGCCAGCAGCTTGGACTATATGTACGAGCAGTACTTC. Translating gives CASSLDYMYEQYF.

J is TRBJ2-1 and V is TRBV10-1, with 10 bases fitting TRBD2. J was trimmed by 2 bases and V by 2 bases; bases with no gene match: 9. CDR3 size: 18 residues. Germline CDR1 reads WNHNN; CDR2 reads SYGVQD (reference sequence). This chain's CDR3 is CASSETSGNRGAYNEQFF. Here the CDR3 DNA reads TGCGCCAGCAGTGAGACTAGCGGGAACAGAGGGGCCTACAATGAGCAGTTCTTC.